The text below deals with one T cell receptor (beta chain). What it binds is unknown. The data derive from a study of cytomegalovirus exposure and HLA in healthy donors. Study at large: Around 180 million T cells yielded some 120 million unique TCR beta sequences in earlier analysis. Study outcomes and limitations: Association with HLA alleles at 0.05 false discovery rate was found for 15,000 to 20,000 TCR beta sequences in a later analysis. Researchers catalogued approximately 170 TCR beta chains as cytomegalovirus-associated.

60 Vbeta and 13 Jbeta primers were used in PCR. Data came from immunoSEQ multiplex PCR; TCRdb stores just in-frame clones and leaves some out. The profile shows more than 95,000 clones, around 80% of them singletons. The TCR comes from a man aged 30 to 45 in good health and CMV-seropositive. The specimen sequenced was PBMCs.

CDR3 bases: TGTGCCAGCTTGCGGCTTAGCACAGATACGCAGTATTTT. It codes for CASLRLSTDTQYF. The chain has TRBV11-2 and TRBJ2-3; no definite D call. Germline CDR1 reads SGHAT; CDR2 reads FQNNGV. CDR3 length: 13 residues. V lost 8 bases and J 0 bases, leaving 9 bases between the germline ends.